The entry below gives a single T cell receptor beta chain sequence along with its context. Its target is not known. With 0 bases removed from V and 0 bases from J, the gap between germline ends came to 8 bases. CDR3 length: 15 residues. CDR1 and CDR2 (germline): ENHRY, SYGVKD. TCRdb re-derived calls from the 5' RACE reads in MiXCR, one entry per CDR3 protein. The top ten clones hold roughly 3.4% of a sample with a few hundred thousand distinct CDR3 sequences, less than 25% of them seen once. The data stem from a study of CD8 T cells in ankylosing spondylitis. General study points: Clones linked to disease, bearing a CD8+ phenotype, were relatively rare in peripheral blood. Earlier studies detected some motif variants in reactive arthritis synovial fluid and blood. Within ankylosing spondylitis blood, a TCR beta motif made up of fewer than ten highly homologous variants appeared to be characteristic.

This clonotype was sampled from a female donor with ankylosing spondylitis or in good health (not recorded which). The rearrangement uses TRBV10-3 and TRBJ1-1, with D perhaps TRBD1 (5 bases). The material sequenced was blood, either unsorted or a sorted T cell fraction (not recorded which). The CDR3 DNA sequence: TGTGCCATCAGTGAGTCCCTCAGGGTGAACACTGAAGCTTTCTTT. Its translation is CAISESLRVNTEAFF.